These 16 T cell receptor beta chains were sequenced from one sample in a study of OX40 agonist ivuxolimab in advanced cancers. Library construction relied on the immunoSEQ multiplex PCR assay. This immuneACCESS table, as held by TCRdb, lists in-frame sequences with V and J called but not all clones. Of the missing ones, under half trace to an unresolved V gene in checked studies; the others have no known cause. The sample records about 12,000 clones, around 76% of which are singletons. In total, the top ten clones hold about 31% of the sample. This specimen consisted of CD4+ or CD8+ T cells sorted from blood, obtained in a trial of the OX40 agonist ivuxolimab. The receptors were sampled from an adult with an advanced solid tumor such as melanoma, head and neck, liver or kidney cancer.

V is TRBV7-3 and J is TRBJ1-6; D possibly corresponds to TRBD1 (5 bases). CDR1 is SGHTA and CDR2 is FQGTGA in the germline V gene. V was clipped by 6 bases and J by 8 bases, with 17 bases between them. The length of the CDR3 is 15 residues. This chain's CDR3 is CASSLLGDLYSPLHF. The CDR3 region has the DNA TGTGCCAGCAGTTTACTGGGGGATCTGTATTCACCCCTCCACTTT.

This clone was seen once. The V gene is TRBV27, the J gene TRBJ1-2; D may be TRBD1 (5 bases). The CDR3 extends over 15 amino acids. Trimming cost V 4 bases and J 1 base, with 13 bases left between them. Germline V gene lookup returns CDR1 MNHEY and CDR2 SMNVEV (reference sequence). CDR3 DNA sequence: TGTGCCAGCAGTTACGGGGCCGGGGGTAACTATGGCTACACCTTC. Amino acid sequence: CASSYGAGGNYGYTF.

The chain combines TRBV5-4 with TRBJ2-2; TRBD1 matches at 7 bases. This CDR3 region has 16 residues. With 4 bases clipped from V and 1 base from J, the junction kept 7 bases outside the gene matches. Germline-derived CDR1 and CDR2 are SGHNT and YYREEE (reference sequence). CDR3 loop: CASSPRDRKNTGELFF. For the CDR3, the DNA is TGTGCCAGCAGCCCAAGGGACAGAAAGAACACCGGGGAGCTGTTTTTT.

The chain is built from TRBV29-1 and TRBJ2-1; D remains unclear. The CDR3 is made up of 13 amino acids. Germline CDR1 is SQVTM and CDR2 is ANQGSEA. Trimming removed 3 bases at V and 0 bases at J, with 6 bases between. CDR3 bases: TGCAGCGTTGACGGGTCCTCCTACAATGAGCAGTTCTTC. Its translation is CSVDGSSYNEQFF.

The CDR3 bases are TGTGCCAGCAGCCGTCAGGGGCCCCACAAGCAGTACGTC. Amino acids: CASSRQGPHKQYV. This chain joins TRBV7-9 and TRBJ2-7; D possibly corresponds to TRBD1 (6 bases). The CDR3 is 13 amino acids. V was clipped by 5 bases and J by 8 bases, with 16 bases between them. CDR1 SEHNR and CDR2 FQNEAQ come from the germline V gene (reference sequence).

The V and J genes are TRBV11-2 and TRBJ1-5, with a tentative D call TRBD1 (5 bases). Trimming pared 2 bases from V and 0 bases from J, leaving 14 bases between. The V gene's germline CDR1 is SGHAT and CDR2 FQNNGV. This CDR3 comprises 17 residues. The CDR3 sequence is CASSLSAGLYSNQPQHF. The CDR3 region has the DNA TGTGCCAGCAGCTTATCGGCGGGGCTTTATAGCAATCAGCCCCAGCATTTT.

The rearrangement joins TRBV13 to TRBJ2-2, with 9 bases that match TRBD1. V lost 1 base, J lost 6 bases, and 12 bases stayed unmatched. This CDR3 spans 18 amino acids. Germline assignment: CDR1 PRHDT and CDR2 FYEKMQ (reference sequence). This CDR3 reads CASSLEDRGVVTAGELFF. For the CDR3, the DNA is TGTGCCAGCAGCTTAGAGGACAGGGGTGTCGTTACGGCCGGGGAGCTGTTTTTT.

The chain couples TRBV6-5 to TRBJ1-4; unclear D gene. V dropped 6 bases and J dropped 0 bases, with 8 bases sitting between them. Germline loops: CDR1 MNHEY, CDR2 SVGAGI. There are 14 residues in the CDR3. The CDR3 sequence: CASSPIATNEKLFF. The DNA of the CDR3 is TGTGCCAGCAGCCCCATAGCAACTAATGAAAAACTGTTTTTT.

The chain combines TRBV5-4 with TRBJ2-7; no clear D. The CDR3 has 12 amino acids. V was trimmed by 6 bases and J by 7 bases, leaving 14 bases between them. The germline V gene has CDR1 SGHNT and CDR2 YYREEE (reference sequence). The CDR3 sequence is CASNGPNGEQYV. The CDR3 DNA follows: TGTGCCAGCAACGGCCCCAACGGGGAGCAGTACGTC.

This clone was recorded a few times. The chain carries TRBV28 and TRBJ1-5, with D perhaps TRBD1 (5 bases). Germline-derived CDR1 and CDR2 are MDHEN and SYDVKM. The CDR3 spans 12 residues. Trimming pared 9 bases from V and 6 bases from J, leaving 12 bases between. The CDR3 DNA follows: TGTGCCAGTAACAGGAGAAGTCAGCCCCAGCATTTT. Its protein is CASNRRSQPQHF. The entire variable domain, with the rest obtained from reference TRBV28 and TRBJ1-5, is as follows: DVKVTQSSRYLVKRTGEKVFLECVQDMDHENMFWYRQDPGLGLRLIYFSYDVKMKEKGDIPEGYSVSREKKERFSLILESASTNQTSMYLCASNRRSQPQHFGDGTRLSIL.

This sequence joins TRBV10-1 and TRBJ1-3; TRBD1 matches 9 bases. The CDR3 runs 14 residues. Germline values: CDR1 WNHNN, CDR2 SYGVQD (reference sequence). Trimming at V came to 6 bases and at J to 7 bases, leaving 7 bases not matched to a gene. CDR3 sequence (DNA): TGCGCCAGCAGCGGGGACAGGGAGATCAACACCATATATTTT. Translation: CASSGDREINTIYF.

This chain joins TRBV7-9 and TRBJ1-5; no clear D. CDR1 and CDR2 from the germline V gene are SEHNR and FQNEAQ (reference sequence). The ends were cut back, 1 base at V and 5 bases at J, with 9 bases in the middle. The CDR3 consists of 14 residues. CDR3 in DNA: TGTGCCAGCAGCTTAGGGGCCCGAGATCAGCCCCAGCATTTT. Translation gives CASSLGARDQPQHF.

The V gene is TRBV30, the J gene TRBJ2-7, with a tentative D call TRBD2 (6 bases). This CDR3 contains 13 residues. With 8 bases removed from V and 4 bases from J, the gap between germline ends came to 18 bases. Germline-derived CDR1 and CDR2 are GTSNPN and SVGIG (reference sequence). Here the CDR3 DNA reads TGTGCCGCCTACCCACCGGGAGCGTACGAGCAGTACTTC. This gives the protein CAAYPPGAYEQYF.

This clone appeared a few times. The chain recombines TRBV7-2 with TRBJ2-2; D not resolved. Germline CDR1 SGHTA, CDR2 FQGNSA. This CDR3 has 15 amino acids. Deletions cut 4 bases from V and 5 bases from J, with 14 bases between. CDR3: CASSSDPWKTGELFF. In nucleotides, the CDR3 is TGTGCCAGCAGCTCAGACCCGTGGAAGACCGGGGAGCTGTTTTTT.

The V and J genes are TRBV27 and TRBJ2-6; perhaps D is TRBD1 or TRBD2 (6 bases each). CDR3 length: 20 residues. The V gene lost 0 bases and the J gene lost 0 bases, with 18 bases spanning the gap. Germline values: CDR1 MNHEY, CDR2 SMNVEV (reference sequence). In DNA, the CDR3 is TGTGCCAGCAGTTTATCTTGGCTAGGGGGGCTAAGCTCTGGGGCCAACGTCCTGACTTTC. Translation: CASSLSWLGGLSSGANVLTF.

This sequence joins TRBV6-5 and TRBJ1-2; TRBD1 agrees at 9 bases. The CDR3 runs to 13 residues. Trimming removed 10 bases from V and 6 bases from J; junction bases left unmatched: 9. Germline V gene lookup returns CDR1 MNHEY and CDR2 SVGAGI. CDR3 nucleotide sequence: TGTGCCACTATGGGACAGGGAGATGATGGCTACACCTTC. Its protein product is CATMGQGDDGYTF.